This T cell receptor beta chain was sequenced for a study of cytomegalovirus exposure and HLA in healthy donors. Overall study findings and caveats: CMV antigen specificity was confirmed in vitro for a few CMV-associated chains. Later analysis associated a missense DCLRE1C variant with TCR beta V- and J-gene trimming. Previous analysis showed most TCR beta V segments were productive about 87% or about 30% of the time. By a later analysis, the bulk of CMV-associated TCR beta chains appeared HLA-restricted.

PCR was performed using 60 Vbeta and 13 Jbeta primers. Here immunoSEQ multiplex PCR was the method, and the copy in TCRdb shows in-frame clones only, minus some. This sample has 120,000 or so clones, with about 10% found just once. This CDR3 region has 15 residues. V dropped 6 bases and J dropped 2 bases, with 14 bases sitting between them. CDR1 LNHDA and CDR2 SQIVND come from the germline V gene (reference sequence). This clone was counted only a few times. No antigen is known for it. The specimen was PBMCs. The origin of this receptor is a woman aged 18-29 years in good health and CMV-seropositive. The J gene is TRBJ1-3, the V gene TRBV19; the D gene is possibly TRBD1 (5 bases). DNA of the CDR3: TGTGCCAGTAGGATTAACGACAGCCCTGGAAACACCATATATTTT. Amino acids: CASRINDSPGNTIYF.